The 26 T cell receptor beta chains below were found in one sample sequenced in a study of identical twins. One entry per CDR3 protein, called by TCRdb with MiXCR from the 5' RACE reads. The table has approximately 700,000 distinct CDR3 sequences, around 6% seen once. Material for sequencing was naive T cells sorted from blood. Receptors originate from a man between 18 and 35 years old in good health.

This clonotype was counted between two and nine times. The gene calls are TRBV20-1 and TRBJ2-3, with D unresolved. CDR1 and CDR2 (germline): DFQATT, SNEGSKA (reference sequence). The CDR3 has 13 amino acids. The V and J ends lost 4 bases and 5 bases respectively, with 13 bases between them. This chain's CDR3 is CSAKGLNQDTQYF. As DNA, the CDR3 is TGCAGTGCTAAGGGCTTGAATCAAGATACGCAGTATTTT.

This clonotype was found a few times. The J gene is TRBJ1-5, the V gene TRBV7-9; 10 nucleotides match TRBD1. This CDR3 is 17 amino acids long. Per germline, CDR1 SEHNR and CDR2 FQNEAQ (reference sequence). Losses at the gene ends were 1 base for V and 8 bases for J; bases not matched to a gene: 11. In DNA form, the CDR3 reads TGTGCCAGCAGCTTAGACTTCGCCGGGGACAGGGGTGAGCCCCAGCATTTT. It encodes CASSLDFAGDRGEPQHF.

This clonotype occurred a few times. This rearrangement joins TRBV11-2 to TRBJ2-3; a weak D match, TRBD1 (6 bases). The ends were cut back, 5 bases at V and 0 bases at J, with 18 bases in the middle. CDR3 length: 17 residues. Per the germline V gene, CDR1 is SGHAT and CDR2 is FQNNGV. The CDR3 loop reads CASSKLQGLLSTDTQYF. CDR3 in DNA: TGTGCCAGCAGCAAGCTACAGGGTCTGTTGAGCACAGATACGCAGTATTTT.

The sample holds a few counts of this clonotype. The chain joins TRBV30 to TRBJ2-4, with TRBD1 identical over 9 bases. Germline CDR1 reads GTSNPN; CDR2 reads SVGIG (reference sequence). The trim removed 5 bases at V and 1 base at J, leaving 0 bases unmatched. The CDR3 spans 13 residues. CDR3 residues: CAWDRGAKNIQYF. For the CDR3, the DNA is TGTGCCTGGGACAGGGGGGCCAAAAACATTCAGTACTTC.

This clonotype was seen at least ten times. V gene TRBV12-3 or TRBV12-4 combines with J gene TRBJ1-3, with D unclear. V shed 10 bases and J shed 3 bases, with 16 bases lying between them. This CDR3 has 14 amino acids. The CDR3 spells CATELVSYGNTIYF. The CDR3 DNA follows: TGTGCCACCGAACTGGTTTCCTATGGAAACACCATATATTTT.

This clonotype was detected only a few times. The CDR3 loop reads CASSLGATVNV. The CDR3 DNA follows: TGTGCCAGCAGCTTAGGGGCAACCGTTAACGTC. The gene calls are TRBV7-9 and TRBJ2-7; D unclear. Germline CDR1 is SEHNR and CDR2 is FQNEAQ (reference sequence). The CDR3 runs 11 residues.

This clonotype was detected ten times or more. The V and J genes are TRBV20-1 and TRBJ1-5; 7 positions match TRBD1. The V and J ends lost 6 bases and 3 bases, in that order; junction bases with no gene match: 8. This CDR3 has 14 residues. CDR1 and CDR2 (germline): DFQATT, SNEGSKA (reference sequence). CDR3 sequence: CSATLTGPNQPQHF. The CDR3 bases are TGCAGTGCCACTTTGACAGGGCCCAATCAGCCCCAGCATTTT.

This clonotype was recorded many times. This chain connects TRBV12-3 or TRBV12-4 to TRBJ2-1; 7 bases fit TRBD2. V trimming: 8 bases; J trimming: 0 bases; junction bases outside the gene matches: 10. CDR3 length: 16 residues. As DNA, the CDR3 is TGTGCCAGCGAGAAGCGGGACTCTAGCTCCTACAATGAGCAGTTCTTC. Protein sequence: CASEKRDSSSYNEQFF.

This clonotype appeared many times. The genes are TRBV5-1 and TRBJ2-1, with 7 bases fitting TRBD2. V shed 4 bases, J shed 2 bases, and the junction held 3 bases outside the gene matches. The CDR3 spans 14 residues. Germline CDR1 reads SGHRS; CDR2 reads YFSETQ. As DNA, the CDR3 is TGCGCCAGCAGCGCGGGAGAACCCTACAATGAGCAGTTCTTC. It specifies CASSAGEPYNEQFF.

The gene calls are TRBV3-1 and TRBJ2-4; D tentatively fits TRBD1 or TRBD2 (5 bases each). The CDR3 is 14 residues long. Germline V gene data show CDR1 as LGHDT and CDR2 as YNNKEL (reference sequence). Trimming took off 1 base at V and 8 bases at J, with 12 bases between the two ends. The CDR3 loop reads CASSQGWDEDIQYF. The CDR3 DNA reads TGTGCCAGCAGCCAAGGGTGGGACGAGGACATTCAGTACTTC.

The V call is TRBV4-3, the J call TRBJ2-7; 8 nucleotides align to TRBD1. The ends lost 6 bases at V and 0 bases at J; junction bases unmatched: 4. Per germline, CDR1 LGHNA and CDR2 YSLEER. CDR3 size: 14 residues. Here the CDR3 reads CASSRDRPSYEQYF. CDR3 bases: TGCGCCAGCAGTCGGGACAGGCCCTCCTACGAGCAGTACTTC.

The gene calls are TRBV20-1 and TRBJ1-5, with unresolved D. Germline CDR1 DFQATT, CDR2 SNEGSKA (reference sequence). The CDR3 spans 14 residues. The CDR3 spells CSLGRTDSNQPQHF. CDR3 coding DNA: TGCAGCCTAGGCCGGACTGATAGCAATCAGCCCCAGCATTTT.

This clonotype was recorded many times. The V call is TRBV4-1, the J call TRBJ1-5; 7 bases agree with TRBD1. CDR3 length: 16 amino acids. Germline CDR1 is MGHRA and CDR2 is YSYEKL. V dropped 4 bases and J dropped 6; count of bases not matched to a gene: 12. CDR3 in amino acids: CASSPGGTVVRQPQHF. CDR3 sequence (DNA): TGCGCCAGCAGCCCCGGTGGGACAGTCGTACGTCAGCCCCAGCATTTT.

This clonotype was seen repeatedly, ten times or more. The V call is TRBV7-9, the J call TRBJ2-5; 11 nucleotides line up with TRBD2. V lost 5 bases, J lost 2 bases, and 10 bases stayed unmatched. Per the germline V gene, CDR1 is SEHNR and CDR2 is FQNEAQ (reference sequence). This CDR3 is built from 17 residues. The CDR3 nucleotides read TGTGCCAGCAGCGGGACTAGCGGAGTCCAGGGGCAAGAGACCCAGTACTTC. Protein product: CASSGTSGVQGQETQYF.

This clonotype was detected ten times or more. The chain links TRBV12-3 or TRBV12-4 to TRBJ2-5, with 16 bases aligning to TRBD2. V lost 3 bases to trimming and J lost 5 bases; unmatched junction nucleotides: 9. The CDR3 is 18 residues long. In DNA form, the CDR3 reads TGTGCCAGCAGTTTCCACATCGGGGGACTAGCGGGAGGGGAGACCCAGTACTTC. Protein: CASSFHIGGLAGGETQYF.

The rearrangement links TRBV5-1 to TRBJ2-5; 10 bases agree with TRBD2. CDR1 is SGHRS, CDR2 YFSETQ, per germline. V was clipped by 4 bases and J by 5 bases; unmatched bases: 14. The length of the CDR3 is 17 residues. The CDR3: CASSPPISGRSVETQYF. The CDR3 DNA reads TGCGCCAGCAGCCCGCCTATTAGCGGGAGGAGTGTGGAGACCCAGTACTTC.

As for this clonotype: Since a much larger clone is just one base distant, this may be a read error. This chain links TRBV4-3 with TRBJ2-7; the match to TRBD1 covers 7 bases. This CDR3 spans 14 amino acids. The germline CDR1 and CDR2 sequences are LGHNA and YSLEER. The CDR3: CANSPGQSSYEQYF. The CDR3 DNA sequence: TGCGCCAACAGCCCGGGACAGAGCTCCTACGAGCAGTACTTC.

V and J are TRBV6-1 and TRBJ2-5; tentative D call: TRBD2 (6 bases). V was pared by 8 bases and J by 5 bases, with 18 bases between. CDR3 length: 14 amino acids. Germline V gene lookup returns CDR1 MNHNS and CDR2 SASEGT. The CDR3 nucleotides read TGTGCCAGCGTCGGAGGGAGACTCGTGGAGACCCAGTACTTC. Translation gives CASVGGRLVETQYF.

This clonotype was detected a few times. This sequence joins TRBV6-5 and TRBJ2-2; 7 bases agree with TRBD1. The V gene's germline CDR1 is MNHEY and CDR2 SVGAGI. Germline trimming cut 5 bases from V and 0 bases from J; bases unmatched to any gene: 6. The CDR3 consists of 16 residues. The CDR3 here is CASSNLGTANTGELFF. The CDR3 DNA reads TGTGCCAGCAGTAACCTCGGGACAGCGAACACCGGGGAGCTGTTTTTT.

The chain uses TRBV9 and TRBJ2-1; D remains ambiguous. Germline V gene data show CDR1 as SGDLS and CDR2 as YYNGEE. This CDR3 has 14 residues. The V end lost 0 bases, the J end lost 1 base, and 5 bases lay between the germline ends. This chain's CDR3 is CASSVEGSYNEQFF. DNA of the CDR3: TGTGCCAGCAGCGTAGAGGGATCCTACAATGAGCAGTTCTTC.

In this sample, this clonotype turned up many times. The V gene is TRBV20-1, the J gene TRBJ2-7, with TRBD2 matching over 7 bases. From germline, CDR1 is DFQATT and CDR2 SNEGSKA (reference sequence). Trimming removed 3 bases from V and 1 base from J; junction bases left unmatched: 9. This CDR3 is 15 amino acids long. The chain's CDR3 is CSASKTGTISYEQYF. CDR3 coding DNA: TGCAGTGCTAGCAAAACCGGGACTATTTCCTACGAGCAGTACTTC.

As regards this clonotype: A read error is possible here, since a much larger clone lies one base away. The V gene is TRBV29-1, the J gene TRBJ1-2; D remains ambiguous. Per germline, CDR1 SQVTM and CDR2 ANQGSEA. Trimming left V 2 bases short and J 1 base short, with 5 bases between. This CDR3 is built from 12 residues. The CDR3 reads CSVERYNYGYTF. The CDR3 coding sequence is TGCAGCGTTGAAAGGTATAACTATGGCTACACCTTC.

This clonotype was observed at least ten times. This sequence joins TRBV15 and TRBJ1-1; a possible D gene is TRBD1 (5 bases). The germline gives CDR1 LNHNV, CDR2 YYDKDF (reference sequence). The CDR3 is 14 residues long. With 5 bases removed from V and 0 bases from J, the gap between germline ends came to 10 bases. Here the CDR3 DNA reads TGTGCCACCAGCTTGGACATTTTGAACACTGAAGCTTTCTTT. It specifies CATSLDILNTEAFF.

This clonotype was detected ten times or more. In DNA form, the CDR3 reads TGCAGTGCTAGAGATCAGACTAGCGGGAGGGCCCCAGATACGCAGTATTTT. This codes for CSARDQTSGRAPDTQYF. The V and J genes are TRBV20-1 and TRBJ2-3; 14 bases are a match to TRBD2. Germline V gene sequence: CDR1 DFQATT, CDR2 SNEGSKA (reference sequence). V was clipped by 0 bases and J by 4 bases; unmatched bases: 6. This CDR3 comprises 17 residues.

This clonotype has just a few counts. CDR3 coding DNA: TGTGCCAGCAGCAGGGGCACAAAAGAGACCCAGTACTTC. This gives the protein CASSRGTKETQYF. This chain connects TRBV5-4 to TRBJ2-5, with D possibly being TRBD1 (5 bases). CDR3 length: 13 residues. The germline V gene has CDR1 SGHNT and CDR2 YYREEE (reference sequence). V was clipped by 4 bases and J by 3 bases, with 10 bases between them.

The V call is TRBV30, the J call TRBJ1-2; D is uncertain. V was shortened by 2 bases and J by 0 bases, with 19 bases between the two germline ends. Germline V CDR1 and CDR2: GTSNPN, SVGIG (reference sequence). The CDR3 covers 17 residues. DNA of the CDR3: TGTGCCTGGAGTAGGACGACCTCTGGATGGGCTAACTATGGCTACACCTTC. This gives the protein CAWSRTTSGWANYGYTF. Filled out from reference TRBV30 and TRBJ1-2, the complete variable domain reads SQTIHQWPATLVQPVGSPLSLECTVEGTSNPNLYWYRQAAGRGLQLLFYSVGIGQISSEVPQNLSASRPQDRQFILSSKKLLLSDSGFYLCAWSRTTSGWANYGYTFGSGTRLTVV.